This TCR beta chain was recorded in a study of cytomegalovirus exposure and HLA in healthy donors. Study context: When about 400 donors were genotyped, about 81% of them were found to fall in the Caucasian-associated ancestry cluster. Study findings and constraints: Later work found most CMV-associated TCR beta chains apparently HLA-restricted. A missense variant in DCLRE1C was later tied to TCR beta V- and J-gene trimming. In vitro testing confirmed a few CMV-associated chains as specific for CMV antigens.

PCR employed 60 Vbeta and 13 Jbeta primers. Produced via immunoSEQ multiplex PCR; TCRdb's table is partial and in-frame only. The data hold roughly 150,000 clones, with 85% observed a single time. In the case of this clone: The antigen is unknown.

Germline V gives CDR1 GTSNPN, CDR2 SVGIG (reference sequence). V was trimmed by 0 bases and J by 6 bases, leaving 9 bases between them. There are 12 residues in the CDR3. The sequencing input was PBMCs. The chain is built from TRBV30 and TRBJ2-7; possible D gene TRBD1, 5 bases. This receptor was obtained from a woman younger than 30 in good health and CMV-seronegative. CDR3 residues: CAWSVKGREQYF. The CDR3 DNA follows: TGTGCCTGGAGTGTAAAGGGGCGCGAGCAGTACTTC.